This T cell receptor beta chain was identified in a study of T-cell memory formation after mild COVID-19. On the study more broadly: Clustering of TCRs was largely donor specific. General study results and limits: Chiefly within CM and EM were the contracting CD4+ clones; CD8+ ones were within EMRA. Clones that contracted from day 15 to 85 were balanced CD4/CD8, while later expanders leaned CD4+.

Trimming removed 3 bases at V and 0 bases at J, with 12 bases between. The CDR3 spans 15 residues. CDR1 and CDR2 from the germline V gene are DFQATT and SNEGSKA (reference sequence). The authors produced TCR alpha and TCR beta cDNA libraries with sample barcodes and UMIs by 5'RACE using constant-segment primers. MiXCR, applied by TCRdb to the 5' RACE reads, yields one record per CDR3 protein. The sample carries under 450,000 distinct CDR3 sequences, 20% to 30% recorded once. Comments on this clonotype: Its antigen is undetermined.

This clonotype was obtained from an adult woman who had mild COVID-19 (a few samples of this study predate the infection). Cell type and time point are not known. The chain joins TRBV20-1 to TRBJ2-4, with no clear D. The sequenced sample was PBMCs or a T cell subset sorted from them (not recorded which). The CDR3 DNA sequence: TGCAGTGCTAGTCCCGCACTACTAGCCAAAAACATTCAGTACTTC. Its protein is CSASPALLAKNIQYF.